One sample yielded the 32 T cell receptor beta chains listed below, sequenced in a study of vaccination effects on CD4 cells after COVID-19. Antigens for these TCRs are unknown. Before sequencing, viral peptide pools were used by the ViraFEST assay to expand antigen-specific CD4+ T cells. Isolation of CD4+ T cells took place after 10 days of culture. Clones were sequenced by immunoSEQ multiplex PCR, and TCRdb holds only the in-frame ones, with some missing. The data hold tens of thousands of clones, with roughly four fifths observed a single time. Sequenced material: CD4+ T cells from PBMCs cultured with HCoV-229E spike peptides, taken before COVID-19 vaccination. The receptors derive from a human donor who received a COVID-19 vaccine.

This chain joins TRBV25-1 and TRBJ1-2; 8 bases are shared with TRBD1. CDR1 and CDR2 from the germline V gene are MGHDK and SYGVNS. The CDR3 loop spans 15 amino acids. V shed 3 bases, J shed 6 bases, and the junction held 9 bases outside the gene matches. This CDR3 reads CASSDLEDRVDGYTF. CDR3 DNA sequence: TGTGCCAGCAGTGATTTAGAGGACAGGGTAGATGGCTACACCTTC.

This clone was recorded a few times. The CDR3 coding sequence is TGTGCCAGCAGCAGAGGACTAGGGCCAGATACGCAGTATTTT. This encodes CASSRGLGPDTQYF. V usage is TRBV7-3 and J usage is TRBJ2-3; TRBD2 matches 7 bases. Losses at the gene ends were 5 bases for V and 4 bases for J; bases not matched to a gene: 6. The germline V gene encodes CDR1 SGHTA and CDR2 FQGTGA. The CDR3 is 14 amino acids.

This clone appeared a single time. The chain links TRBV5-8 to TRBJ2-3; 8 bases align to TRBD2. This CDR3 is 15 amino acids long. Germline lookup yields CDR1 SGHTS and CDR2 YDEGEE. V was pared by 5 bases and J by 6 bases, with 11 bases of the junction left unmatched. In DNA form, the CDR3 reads TGTGCCAGCAGTTCCCAGAGCGGGGGAAAGGATACGCAGTATTTT. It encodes CASSSQSGGKDTQYF.

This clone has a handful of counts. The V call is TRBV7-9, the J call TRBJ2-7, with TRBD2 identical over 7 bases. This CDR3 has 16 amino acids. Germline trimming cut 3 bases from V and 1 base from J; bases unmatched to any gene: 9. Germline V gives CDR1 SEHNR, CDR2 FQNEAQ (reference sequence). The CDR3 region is CASSLMGGSGSYEQYV. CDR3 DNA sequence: TGTGCCAGCAGCTTGATGGGGGGGAGTGGATCCTACGAGCAGTACGTC.

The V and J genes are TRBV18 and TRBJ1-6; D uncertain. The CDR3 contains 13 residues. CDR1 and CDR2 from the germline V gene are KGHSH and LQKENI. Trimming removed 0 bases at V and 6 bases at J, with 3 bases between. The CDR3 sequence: CASSPPPNSPLHF. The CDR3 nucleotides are TGTGCCAGCTCACCACCCCCTAATTCACCCCTCCACTTT.

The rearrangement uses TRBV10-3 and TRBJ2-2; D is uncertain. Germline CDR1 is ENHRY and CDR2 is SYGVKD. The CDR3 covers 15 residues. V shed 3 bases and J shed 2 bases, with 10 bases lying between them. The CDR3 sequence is CAISDNRRNTGELFF. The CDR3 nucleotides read TGTGCCATCAGTGATAACAGAAGAAACACCGGGGAGCTGTTTTTT.

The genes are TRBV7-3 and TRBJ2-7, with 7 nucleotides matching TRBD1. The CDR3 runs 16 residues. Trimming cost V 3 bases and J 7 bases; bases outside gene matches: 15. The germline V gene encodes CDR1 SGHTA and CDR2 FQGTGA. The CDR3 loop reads CASSLMTGTWAKEQYV. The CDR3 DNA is TGTGCCAGCAGCTTGATGACAGGGACCTGGGCGAAAGAGCAGTACGTC.

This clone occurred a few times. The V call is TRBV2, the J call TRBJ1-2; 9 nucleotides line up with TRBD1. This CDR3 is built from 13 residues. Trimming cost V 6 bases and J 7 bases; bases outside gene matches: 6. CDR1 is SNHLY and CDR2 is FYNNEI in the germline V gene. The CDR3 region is CASRDRGLGGYTF. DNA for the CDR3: TGTGCCAGCAGGGACAGGGGTTTAGGTGGCTACACCTTC.

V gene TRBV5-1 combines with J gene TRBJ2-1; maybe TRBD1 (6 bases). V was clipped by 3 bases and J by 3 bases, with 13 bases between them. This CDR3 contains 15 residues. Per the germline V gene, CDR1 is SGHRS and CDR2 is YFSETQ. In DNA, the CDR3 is TGCGCCAGCAGCTCAGTCCCGGACAGCTACAATGAGCAGTTCTTC. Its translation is CASSSVPDSYNEQFF.

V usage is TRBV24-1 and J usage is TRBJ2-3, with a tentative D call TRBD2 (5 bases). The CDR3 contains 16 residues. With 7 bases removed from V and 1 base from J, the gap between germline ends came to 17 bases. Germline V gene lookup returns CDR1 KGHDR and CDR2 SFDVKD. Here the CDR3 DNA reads TGTGCCACCAGCACACGCGGCGAGGGCGGCACAGATACGCAGTATTTT. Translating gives CATSTRGEGGTDTQYF.

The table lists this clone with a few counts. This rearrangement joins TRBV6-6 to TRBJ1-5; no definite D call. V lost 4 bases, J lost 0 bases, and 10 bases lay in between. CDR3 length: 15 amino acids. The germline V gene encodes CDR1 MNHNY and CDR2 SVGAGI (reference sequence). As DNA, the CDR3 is TGTGCCAGCAGTTTGTTACAGTATAGCAATCAGCCCCAGCATTTT. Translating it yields CASSLLQYSNQPQHF.

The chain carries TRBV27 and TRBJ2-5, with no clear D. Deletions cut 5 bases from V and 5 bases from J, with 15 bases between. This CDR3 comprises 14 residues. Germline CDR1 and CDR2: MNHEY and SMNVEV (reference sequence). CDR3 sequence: CASSRRPGTETQYF. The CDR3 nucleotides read TGTGCCAGCAGTCGCCGGCCGGGCACGGAGACCCAGTACTTC.

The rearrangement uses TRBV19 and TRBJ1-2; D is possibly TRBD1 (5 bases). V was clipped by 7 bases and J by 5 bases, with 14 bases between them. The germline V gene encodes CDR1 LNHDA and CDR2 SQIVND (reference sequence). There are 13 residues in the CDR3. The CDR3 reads CASTRREGYGYTF. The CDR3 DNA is TGTGCCAGTACCCGCAGGGAAGGATATGGCTACACCTTC.

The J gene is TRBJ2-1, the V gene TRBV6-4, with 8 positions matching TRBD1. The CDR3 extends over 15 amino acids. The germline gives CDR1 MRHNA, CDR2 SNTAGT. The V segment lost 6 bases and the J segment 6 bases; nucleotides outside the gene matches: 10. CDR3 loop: CASSVDRAGGNEQFF. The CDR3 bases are TGTGCCAGCAGCGTGGACAGGGCCGGGGGCAATGAGCAGTTCTTC.

The CDR3 loop is CASSFHRDSYNEQFF. CDR3 DNA sequence: TGTGCCAGCAGCTTTCACAGGGACTCCTACAATGAGCAGTTCTTC. This chain joins TRBV5-5 and TRBJ2-1; D is perhaps TRBD1 (6 bases). This CDR3 is built from 15 residues. The V end was cut by 2 bases, the J end by 0 bases, with 9 bases between. The germline V gene has CDR1 SGHKS and CDR2 YYEKEE (reference sequence).

Here the CDR3 reads CAWSVGNVETQYF. Written as DNA, the CDR3 is TGTGCCTGGAGTGTAGGGAATGTAGAGACCCAGTACTTC. The chain has TRBV30 and TRBJ2-5; D is ambiguous. Trimming left V 0 bases short and J 4 bases short, with 9 bases between. The CDR3 extends over 13 amino acids. The germline gives CDR1 GTSNPN, CDR2 SVGIG (reference sequence).

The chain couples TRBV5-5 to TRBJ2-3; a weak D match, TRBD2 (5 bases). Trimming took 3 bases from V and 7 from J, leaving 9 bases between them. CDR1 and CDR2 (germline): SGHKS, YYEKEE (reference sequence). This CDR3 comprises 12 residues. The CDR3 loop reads CASSYGEYTQYF. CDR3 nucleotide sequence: TGTGCCAGCAGCTACGGGGAGTATACGCAGTATTTT.

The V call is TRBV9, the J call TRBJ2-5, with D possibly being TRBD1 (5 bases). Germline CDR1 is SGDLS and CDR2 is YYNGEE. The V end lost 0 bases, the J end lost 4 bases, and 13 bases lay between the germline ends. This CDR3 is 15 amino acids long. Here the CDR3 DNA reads TGTGCCAGCAGCGTAGATAGGGGCCAGGGAGAGACCCAGTACTTC. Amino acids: CASSVDRGQGETQYF.

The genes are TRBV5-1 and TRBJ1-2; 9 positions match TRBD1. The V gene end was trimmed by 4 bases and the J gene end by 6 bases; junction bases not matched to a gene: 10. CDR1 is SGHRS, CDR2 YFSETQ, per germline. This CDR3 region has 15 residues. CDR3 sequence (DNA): TGCGCCAGCAGCCCAACGGGACAGGGAGTAAATGGCTACACCTTC. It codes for CASSPTGQGVNGYTF.

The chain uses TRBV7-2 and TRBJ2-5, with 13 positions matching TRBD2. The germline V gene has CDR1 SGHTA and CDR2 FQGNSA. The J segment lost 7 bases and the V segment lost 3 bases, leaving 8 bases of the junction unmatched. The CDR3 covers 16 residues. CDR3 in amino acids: CASSFQTSGGPRTQYF. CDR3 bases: TGTGCCAGCAGCTTTCAGACTAGCGGGGGGCCGAGGACCCAGTACTTC.

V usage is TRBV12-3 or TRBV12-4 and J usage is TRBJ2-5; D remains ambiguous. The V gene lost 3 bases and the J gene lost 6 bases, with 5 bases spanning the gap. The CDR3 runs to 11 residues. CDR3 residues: CASSFTKTQYF. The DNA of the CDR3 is TGTGCCAGCAGTTTCACGAAGACCCAGTACTTC.

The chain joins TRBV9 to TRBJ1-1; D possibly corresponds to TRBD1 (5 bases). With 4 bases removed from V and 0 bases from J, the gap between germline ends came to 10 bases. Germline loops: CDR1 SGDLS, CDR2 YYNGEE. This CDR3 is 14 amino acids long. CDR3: CASSPGHMNTEAFF. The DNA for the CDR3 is TGTGCCAGCAGCCCCGGACATATGAACACTGAAGCTTTCTTT.

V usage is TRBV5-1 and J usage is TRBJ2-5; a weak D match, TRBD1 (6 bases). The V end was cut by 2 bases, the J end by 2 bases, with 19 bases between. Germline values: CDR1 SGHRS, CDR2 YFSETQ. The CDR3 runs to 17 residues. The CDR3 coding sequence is TGCGCCAGCAGCTTTGGGGCGACAGGCGGTAATCAAGAGACCCAGTACTTC. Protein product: CASSFGATGGNQETQYF.

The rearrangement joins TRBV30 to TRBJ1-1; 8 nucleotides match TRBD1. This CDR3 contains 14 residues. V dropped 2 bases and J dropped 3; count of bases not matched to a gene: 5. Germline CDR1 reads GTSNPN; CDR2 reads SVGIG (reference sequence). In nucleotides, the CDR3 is TGTGCCTGGAGTCCCAACAGGGGGGACACTGAAGCTTTCTTT. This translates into CAWSPNRGDTEAFF.

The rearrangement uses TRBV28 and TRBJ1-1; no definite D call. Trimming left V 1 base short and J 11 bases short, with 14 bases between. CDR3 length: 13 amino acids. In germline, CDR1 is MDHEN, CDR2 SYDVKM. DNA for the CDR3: TGTGCCAGCAGTTTATCCTCGGGCACCGGCGCTTTCTTT. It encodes CASSLSSGTGAFF.

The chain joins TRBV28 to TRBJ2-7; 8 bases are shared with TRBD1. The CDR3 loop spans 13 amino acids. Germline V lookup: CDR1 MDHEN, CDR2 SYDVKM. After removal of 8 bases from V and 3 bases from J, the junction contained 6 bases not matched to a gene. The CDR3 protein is CASGGQGRYEQYV. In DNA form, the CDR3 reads TGTGCCAGCGGAGGACAGGGACGCTACGAGCAGTACGTC.

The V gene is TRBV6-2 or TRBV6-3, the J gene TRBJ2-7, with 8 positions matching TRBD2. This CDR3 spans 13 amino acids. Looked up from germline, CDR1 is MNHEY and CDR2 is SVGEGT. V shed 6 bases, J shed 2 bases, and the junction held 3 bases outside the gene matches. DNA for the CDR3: TGTGCCAGCAGCCGCGGGGGGCCCTACGAGCAGTACGTC. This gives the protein CASSRGGPYEQYV.

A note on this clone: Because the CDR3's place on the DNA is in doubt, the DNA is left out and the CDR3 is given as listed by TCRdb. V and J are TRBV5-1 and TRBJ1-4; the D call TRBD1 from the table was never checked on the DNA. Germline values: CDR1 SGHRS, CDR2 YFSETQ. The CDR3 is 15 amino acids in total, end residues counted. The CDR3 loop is CASSSSAGTSEKLFF.

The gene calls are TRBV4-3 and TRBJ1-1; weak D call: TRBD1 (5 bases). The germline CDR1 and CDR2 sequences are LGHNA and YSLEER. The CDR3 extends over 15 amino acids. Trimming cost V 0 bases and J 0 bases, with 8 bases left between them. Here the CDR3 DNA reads TGCGCCAGCAGCCAAGAGGAGGGGATGAACACTGAAGCTTTCTTT. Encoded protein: CASSQEEGMNTEAFF.

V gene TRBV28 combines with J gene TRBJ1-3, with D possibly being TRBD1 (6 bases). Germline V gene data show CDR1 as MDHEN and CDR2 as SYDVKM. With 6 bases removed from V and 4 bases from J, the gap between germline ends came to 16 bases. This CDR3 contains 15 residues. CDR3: CASSTPRGVGNTIYF. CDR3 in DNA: TGTGCCAGCAGCACGCCCAGGGGAGTCGGAAACACCATATATTTT.

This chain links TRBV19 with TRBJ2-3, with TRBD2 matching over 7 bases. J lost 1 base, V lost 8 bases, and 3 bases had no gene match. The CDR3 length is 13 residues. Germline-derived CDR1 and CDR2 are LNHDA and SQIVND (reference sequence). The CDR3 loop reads CASGAGGTDTQYF. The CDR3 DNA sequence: TGTGCCAGTGGGGCGGGGGGCACAGATACGCAGTATTTT.

Here the CDR3 reads CASSPDRNYGYTF. CDR3 nucleotide sequence: TGTGCCAGCAGCCCGGACAGGAACTATGGCTACACCTTC. The chain links TRBV3-1 (or the pseudogene TRBV3-2) to TRBJ1-2; 7 bases fit TRBD1. With V trimmed by 4 bases and J by 2 bases, 1 base remained unmatched. Germline V lookup: CDR1 LGHDT, CDR2 YNNKEL (reference sequence). The CDR3 consists of 13 residues.